One sample yielded the 32 T cell receptor beta chains listed below, sequenced in a study of response to subunit inactivated influenza vaccine (dated by TCRdb to the late 2010s). The meaning of the sample's time point label: approximately 40 days after influenza vaccine administration. The method was RT-PCR. Data came from an Illumina HiSeq 2500. Through fastp at Q25 and MiXCR, TCRdb rebuilt clones from the public reads, retaining in-frame beta chains. Entries are consolidated by CDR3 protein sequence, retaining the most common genes and DNA. The sample table holds about 480,000 distinct CDR3 sequences, of which under 15% were seen once. The top ten hold around 12% of the sample. The sample here was PBMCs from blood, taken around seven weeks after vaccination. All receptors derive from a man aged 50-60 years who received an inactivated influenza vaccine. Donor details come from another sample of the same person, matched by shared clones.

This clonotype was observed a handful of times. This sequence joins TRBV28 and TRBJ2-2, with D perhaps matching TRBD1 (6 bases). This CDR3 has 17 residues. V lost 2 bases to trimming and J lost 0 bases, with 13 bases between them. Germline V gene data show CDR1 as MDHEN and CDR2 as SYDVKM. This CDR3 is CASSLLTGLSNTGELFF. The CDR3 DNA sequence: TGTGCCAGCAGTTTACTGACAGGATTGTCGAACACCGGGGAGCTGTTTTTT.

This clonotype was detected only a few times. J is TRBJ2-7 and V is TRBV3-1, with 7 positions matching TRBD2. Germline CDR1 and CDR2: LGHDT and YNNKEL (reference sequence). The CDR3 is made up of 15 amino acids. J was trimmed by 0 bases and V by 1 base; bases with no gene match: 3. CDR3 region: CASSQGPSGSYEQYF. The CDR3 DNA reads TGTGCCAGCAGCCAAGGTCCTAGCGGCTCCTACGAGCAGTACTTC.

The chain has TRBV20-1 and TRBJ2-5, with TRBD2 identical over 8 bases. V dropped 5 bases and J dropped 3; count of bases not matched to a gene: 11. CDR1 and CDR2 (germline): DFQATT, SNEGSKA (reference sequence). The CDR3 sequence is 15 residues long. CDR3 sequence: CSARKLLAEEETQYF. In nucleotides, the CDR3 is TGCAGTGCTCGCAAACTACTAGCGGAAGAAGAGACCCAGTACTTC.

The chain combines TRBV7-2 with TRBJ1-4, with D perhaps TRBD1 (5 bases). CDR1 is SGHTA, CDR2 FQGNSA, per germline. With 1 base removed from V and 5 bases from J, the gap between germline ends came to 11 bases. The CDR3 sequence is 15 residues long. The CDR3 DNA follows: TGTGCCAGCAGCTTAGAGGGGCAGGGCAATGAAAAACTGTTTTTT. Translating it yields CASSLEGQGNEKLFF.

This chain links TRBV28 with TRBJ2-3; 10 nucleotides align to TRBD2. The length of the CDR3 is 14 residues. The V segment lost 5 bases and the J segment 5 bases; nucleotides outside the gene matches: 4. In germline, CDR1 is MDHEN, CDR2 SYDVKM. CDR3: CASSLAGVRDTQYF. The CDR3 nucleotides are TGTGCCAGCAGTCTAGCGGGAGTGAGAGATACGCAGTATTTT.

This clonotype was recorded many times. The V gene is TRBV29-1, the J gene TRBJ2-1; D might be TRBD1 or TRBD2, each matching 6 bases. The CDR3 runs 12 residues. Looked up from germline, CDR1 is SQVTM and CDR2 is ANQGSEA. Trimming left V 4 bases short and J 7 bases short, with 11 bases between. In DNA form, the CDR3 reads TGCAGCGTTGGGCAGGGGAGGAATGAGCAGTTCTTC. This gives the protein CSVGQGRNEQFF.

This clonotype turned up a few times. The CDR3 DNA reads as TGTGCCAGCAGTTACTCAGACTCGAGCGGACTAGCGGGGGACCAAGAGACCCAGTACTTC. This gives the protein CASSYSDSSGLAGDQETQYF. The chain carries TRBV6-2 or TRBV6-3 and TRBJ2-5; 13 bases agree with TRBD2. J lost 0 bases, V lost 0 bases, and 10 bases had no gene match. The germline gives CDR1 MNHEY, CDR2 SVGEGT. This CDR3 comprises 20 residues.

This clonotype was detected only a few times. The chain uses TRBV7-9 and TRBJ2-1; 7 bases map to TRBD1. This CDR3 contains 14 residues. Germline V gives CDR1 SEHNR, CDR2 FQNEAQ (reference sequence). J lost 9 bases, V lost 7 bases, and 12 bases had no gene match. CDR3 sequence: CASTSQGIGGEQFF. The CDR3 bases are TGTGCCAGCACATCACAGGGGATTGGGGGTGAGCAGTTCTTC.

This clonotype was detected a few times. V and J are TRBV9 and TRBJ1-4, with a possible D match to TRBD1 (5 bases). The germline CDR1 and CDR2 sequences are SGDLS and YYNGEE. The germline V and J ends were trimmed by 3 bases and 5 bases, with 14 bases remaining between them. CDR3 length: 15 residues. The CDR3 loop is CASSAQGTTNEKLFF. The DNA for the CDR3 is TGTGCCAGCAGCGCCCAGGGAACTACCAATGAAAAACTGTTTTTT.

The chain recombines TRBV5-1 with TRBJ2-3; 10 bases map to TRBD1. Looked up from germline, CDR1 is SGHRS and CDR2 is YFSETQ. The CDR3 sequence is 17 residues long. V gave up 3 bases and J gave up 3 bases; unmatched junction bases: 10. The CDR3 spells CASSSRPGTGVTDTQYF. The CDR3 nucleotides read TGCGCCAGCAGCTCCCGGCCTGGGACAGGGGTGACAGATACGCAGTATTTT.

Regarding this clonotype: Possible read error: a much larger clone is one base away. The rearrangement joins TRBV27 to TRBJ1-2; D ambiguous. V was shortened by 6 bases and J by 0 bases, with 5 bases between the two germline ends. The germline gives CDR1 MNHEY, CDR2 SMNVEV (reference sequence). The length of the CDR3 is 12 residues. This chain's CDR3 is CASRRANYGYTF. The CDR3 region has the DNA TGTGCCAGCAGACGAGCTAACTATGGCTACACCTTC.

J is TRBJ1-5 and V is TRBV4-3; no reliable D call. The ends were cut back, 1 base at V and 0 bases at J, with 7 bases in the middle. Germline V gives CDR1 LGHNA, CDR2 YSLEER. CDR3 length: 15 amino acids. The chain's CDR3 is CASSQGQDSNQPQHF. CDR3 bases: TGCGCCAGCAGCCAAGGTCAGGATAGCAATCAGCCCCAGCATTTT.

The table lists this clonotype with a few counts. CDR3 nucleotides: TGTGCCAGCAGCGACGACTGGAAAGATACGCAGTATTTT. As protein: CASSDDWKDTQYF. V is TRBV9 and J is TRBJ2-3; D unresolved. This CDR3 has 13 amino acids. In germline, CDR1 is SGDLS, CDR2 YYNGEE. Trimming cost V 3 bases and J 5 bases, with 10 bases left between them.

This sequence joins TRBV6-1 and TRBJ2-7; tentatively, D is TRBD1 or TRBD2 (6 bases each). Germline V CDR1 and CDR2: MNHNS, SASEGT. This CDR3 is 13 amino acids long. The V end was cut by 6 bases, the J end by 11 bases, with 20 bases between. The CDR3 DNA reads as TGTGCCAGCAGCTCCCCGGGGGCCCGAAGCAAGTACTTC. Translation: CASSSPGARSKYF.

There are many counts of this clonotype. This chain links TRBV29-1 with TRBJ2-1; the D gene could be TRBD1 or TRBD2 (7 bases each). Deletions cut 5 bases from V and 5 bases from J, with 16 bases between. The CDR3 runs 14 residues. The germline V gene encodes CDR1 SQVTM and CDR2 ANQGSEA. In DNA form, the CDR3 reads TGCAGCGTTCGAGGGGGGGACAGTCACAATGAGCAGTTCTTC. Its translation is CSVRGGDSHNEQFF.

This clonotype showed up many times. The chain uses TRBV20-1 and TRBJ2-1; TRBD2 aligns across 12 bases. Trimming took 3 bases from V and 7 from J; bases not matched to a gene: 7. The germline V gene has CDR1 DFQATT and CDR2 SNEGSKA (reference sequence). This CDR3 spans 15 amino acids. The CDR3 protein is CSARLTSGRRNEQFF. Here the CDR3 DNA reads TGCAGTGCTAGGTTGACTAGCGGGAGAAGAAATGAGCAGTTCTTC.

The table lists this clonotype with a few counts. The V and J genes are TRBV14 and TRBJ2-2, with D unclear. Germline V gene data show CDR1 as SGHDN and CDR2 as FVKESK. The CDR3 has 16 residues. The V gene lost 0 bases and the J gene lost 2 bases, with 10 bases spanning the gap. The DNA for the CDR3 is TGTGCCAGCAGCCAAGAAAGCCTCTTAAACACCGGGGAGCTGTTTTTT. It translates to CASSQESLLNTGELFF.

The rearrangement uses TRBV12-3 or TRBV12-4 and TRBJ1-1; no clear D gene. V lost 3 bases and J lost 1, with 6 bases in between. CDR3 length: 13 residues. The chain's CDR3 is CASSFKENTEAFF. The CDR3 coding sequence is TGTGCCAGCAGTTTCAAGGAGAACACTGAAGCTTTCTTT.

This clonotype appeared a few times. The chain joins TRBV10-3 to TRBJ2-7; 9 positions agree with TRBD2. The CDR3 extends over 15 amino acids. Losses at the gene ends were 3 bases for V and 7 bases for J; bases not matched to a gene: 10. CDR1 ENHRY and CDR2 SYGVKD come from the germline V gene. The CDR3 is CAISDPAGGSEEQYF. CDR3 DNA sequence: TGTGCCATCAGTGACCCAGCGGGAGGATCTGAGGAGCAGTACTTC.

This chain links TRBV6-2 or TRBV6-3 with TRBJ2-7, with D possibly being TRBD1 (5 bases). The V gene lost 2 bases and the J gene lost 1 base, with 12 bases spanning the gap. This CDR3 has 15 amino acids. The germline gives CDR1 MNHEY, CDR2 SVGEGT. The CDR3 region is CASSYQGIGSYEQYF. CDR3 in DNA: TGTGCCAGCAGTTACCAGGGCATCGGGTCCTACGAGCAGTACTTC.

This clonotype was picked up many times. The rearrangement joins TRBV5-5 to TRBJ2-2; D ambiguous. This CDR3 spans 12 amino acids. The V and J ends lost 1 base and 7 bases respectively, with 5 bases between them. Germline CDR1 SGHKS, CDR2 YYEKEE (reference sequence). CDR3 loop: CASSLLDGELFF. DNA for the CDR3: TGTGCCAGCAGCTTGCTTGACGGGGAGCTGTTTTTT.

The sample holds a few counts of this clonotype. The chain uses TRBV11-1 and TRBJ2-7; a weak D match, TRBD2 (5 bases). Trimming took 5 bases from V and 6 from J, leaving 23 bases between them. The germline V gene encodes CDR1 SGHAT and CDR2 FQDESV (reference sequence). CDR3 length: 16 residues. The CDR3 DNA reads as TGTGCCAGCAGCAGAACTAGATCCATGATAGAAGGCGAGCAGTACTTC. Its translation is CASSRTRSMIEGEQYF.

A word on this clonotype: One base away lies a much larger clone, so this may be a sequencing read error. V gene TRBV5-1 combines with J gene TRBJ2-7, with a weak D call TRBD2 (5 bases). CDR3 size: 15 residues. Germline V gene data show CDR1 as SGHRS and CDR2 as YFSETQ. Here the CDR3 DNA reads TGCGCCAGCAGCTTGGCCGTGGGAGAAGGCTACGTGCAGTACTTC. Translation gives CASSLAVGEGYVQYF.

The J gene is TRBJ2-2, the V gene TRBV4-3; D may be TRBD1 or TRBD2 (5 bases each). Deletions cut 3 bases from V and 6 bases from J, with 11 bases between. The CDR3 is 14 residues long. Germline V gives CDR1 LGHNA, CDR2 YSLEER. CDR3 in DNA: TGCGCCAGCAGCCAGACCGGGACCGCCGGGGAGCTGTTTTTT. It specifies CASSQTGTAGELFF.

This clonotype has only a few counts. This rearrangement joins TRBV5-1 to TRBJ2-1; no definite D call. V lost 3 bases, J lost 4 bases, and 14 bases lay in between. The length of the CDR3 is 15 residues. Germline CDR1 reads SGHRS; CDR2 reads YFSETQ. The CDR3 sequence is CASSSTTPTYNEQFF. In nucleotides, the CDR3 is TGCGCCAGCAGCTCTACAACTCCCACTTACAATGAGCAGTTCTTC.

This CDR3 is CASSRRGSLGYTF. The CDR3 DNA is TGTGCCAGCAGCCGCAGGGGGTCACTTGGCTACACCTTC. The V and J genes are TRBV7-9 and TRBJ1-2; 7 nucleotides agree with TRBD1. V was clipped by 5 bases and J by 7 bases; unmatched bases: 7. The CDR3 extends over 13 amino acids. CDR1 and CDR2 from the germline V gene are SEHNR and FQNEAQ (reference sequence).

This clonotype was counted only a few times. The chain recombines TRBV4-3 with TRBJ2-2; perhaps TRBD2 as D (6 bases). V was pared by 0 bases and J by 6 bases, with 11 bases between. The length of the CDR3 is 15 residues. Germline V gene sequence: CDR1 LGHNA, CDR2 YSLEER. CDR3 sequence (DNA): TGCGCCAGCAGCCAAGATGGACTACCAGCCGGGGAGCTGTTTTTT. Translated: CASSQDGLPAGELFF.

Only a few counts were recorded for this clonotype. The chain has TRBV2 and TRBJ1-1; D uncertain. Deletions cut 7 bases from V and 3 bases from J, with 15 bases between. Per the germline V gene, CDR1 is SNHLY and CDR2 is FYNNEI. This CDR3 region has 14 residues. The CDR3 DNA follows: TGTGCCAGCAACCTTCTTCCGTCGGACACTGAAGCTTTCTTT. Amino acids: CASNLLPSDTEAFF. Full variable domain (remainder filled in from reference TRBV2 and TRBJ1-1): EPEVTQTPSHQVTQMGQEVILRCVPISNHLYFYWYRQILGQKVEFLVSFYNNEISEKSEIFDDQFSVERPDGSNFTLKIRSTKLEDSAMYFCASNLLPSDTEAFFGQGTRLTVV.

This clonotype was counted between two and nine times. CDR3 sequence (DNA): TGCGCCAGCAGCGTCTTGGGTCAAGGGGAGACCCAGTACTTC. Amino acids: CASSVLGQGETQYF. The rearrangement links TRBV5-1 to TRBJ2-5; D gene uncertain. Trimming pared 4 bases from V and 5 bases from J, leaving 15 bases between. This CDR3 comprises 14 residues. Germline V gene sequence: CDR1 SGHRS, CDR2 YFSETQ.

This clonotype was counted ten times or more. The chain combines TRBV20-1 with TRBJ1-2; D remains ambiguous. Looked up from germline, CDR1 is DFQATT and CDR2 is SNEGSKA (reference sequence). The CDR3 has 14 amino acids. Trimming removed 0 bases at V and 5 bases at J, with 13 bases between. The DNA of the CDR3 is TGCAGTGCTAGAGATAGCCACAGTGTATATGGCTACACCTTC. Amino acids: CSARDSHSVYGYTF.

There are a few counts of this clonotype. V gene TRBV28 combines with J gene TRBJ2-7; D not certain. The ends were cut back, 1 base at V and 3 bases at J, with 4 bases in the middle. CDR3 length: 12 amino acids. Germline V gene sequence: CDR1 MDHEN, CDR2 SYDVKM. In nucleotides, the CDR3 is TGTGCCAGCAGTTTATCTGACTACGAGCAGTACTTC. This translates into CASSLSDYEQYF.

This chain joins TRBV28 and TRBJ2-3, with D unclear. There are 15 residues in the CDR3. Trimming removed 3 bases from V and 1 base from J, with 11 bases in between. Germline CDR1 reads MDHEN; CDR2 reads SYDVKM. The CDR3 DNA reads as TGTGCCAGCAGTTTCAACGCCCCTGGCACAGATACGCAGTATTTT. Translating it yields CASSFNAPGTDTQYF.